A selection of T cell receptor beta chains follows, all from one sample in a study of blood T cell repertoires in COVID-19. Method: immunoSEQ multiplex PCR; TCRdb's copy keeps in-frame clones and lacks some. Here the sample spans some 140,000 clones, roughly 85% being singletons. Sample: peripheral blood. Receptors were obtained from a man between 60 and 75 years old with acute or convalescent COVID-19. Both conserved end residues are part of each CDR3.

J: TRBJ1-1
V: TRBV30
CDR3: CAWSALRSTEAFF

J: TRBJ2-7
V: TRBV6-2/TRBV6-3
CDR3: CASSPRLGYEQYF

J: TRBJ1-2
V: TRBV4-3
CDR3: CASSQGINWSGEHGYTF

J: TRBJ1-5
V: TRBV11-2
CDR3: CASSAGEGQPQHF

J: TRBJ2-5
V: TRBV6-5
CDR3: CASSYQGRETQYF

J: TRBJ1-4
V: TRBV3-1/TRBV3-2
CDR3: CASSPLTGYEKLFF

J: TRBJ2-4
V: TRBV7-2
CDR3: CASSLALSENIQYF

J: TRBJ2-7
V: TRBV4-2
CDR3: CASSQGGTSGYEQYF

J: TRBJ1-1
V: TRBV28
CDR3: CASTPLPNTEAFF

J: TRBJ2-7
V: TRBV30
CDR3: CAWNPRDRGYEQYF

J: TRBJ1-5
V: TRBV28
CDR3: CASSDRGRQPQHF

J: TRBJ1-3
V: TRBV7-2
CDR3: CASSSIRDRSFSGNTIYF

J: TRBJ1-1
V: TRBV5-1
CDR3: CASSLSGQYTEAFF

J: TRBJ1-1
V: TRBV5-8
CDR3: CASSTSLPSTEAFF

J: TRBJ2-7
V: TRBV19
CDR3: CASRQGYEQYF

J: TRBJ2-1
V: TRBV3-1/TRBV3-2
CDR3: CASSPSTSGTNEQFF

J: TRBJ2-2
V: TRBV7-6
CDR3: CASSLAPPSGIGGLANTGELFF

J: TRBJ2-2
V: TRBV6-2/TRBV6-3
CDR3: CASGPWRLAGGRELFF

J: TRBJ2-1
V: TRBV10-3
CDR3: CAISEEREGDEQFF

J: TRBJ1-2
V: TRBV4-3
CDR3: CASSQASRGAGGYTF

J: TRBJ1-1
V: TRBV3-1/TRBV3-2
CDR3: CASSQRQKRRTEAFF